The TCR beta chain described here comes from a study of radiotherapy plus CTLA-4 blockade in lung cancer. On the study more broadly: Patients showed objective responses in 15% to 20% of cases and disease control in roughly 30%.

General study findings and limits: In blood, tumor-derived TCR clones expanded after radiotherapy plus ipilimumab.

Patients had chemo-refractory metastatic non-small-cell lung cancer and received focal radiation plus CTLA-4 blockade that used ipilimumab. This clone was counted between two and nine times. As yet, its antigen is unknown. The method was immunoSEQ multiplex PCR; TCRdb's version includes in-frame clones alone and lacks a portion of them. Of approximately 100,000 clones in the sample, approximately 87% were seen once. The V gene's germline CDR1 is ENHRY and CDR2 SYGVKD. The V segment lost 4 bases and the J segment 2 bases; nucleotides outside the gene matches: 15. The CDR3 length is 19 residues. This receptor was obtained from a human donor with non-small cell lung cancer that progressed on radiotherapy plus ipilimumab. Some clones in this sample may be carry-over from other donors' samples. The gene calls are TRBV10-3 and TRBJ2-2, with TRBD2 identical over 8 bases. The material sequenced was peripheral blood, taken from a patient treated with radiotherapy plus ipilimumab. CDR3 bases: TGTGCCATCAGTGGCCCCGGGACTAGACTAGGGCCAAACACCGGGGAGCTGTTTTTT. It yields the protein CAISGPGTRLGPNTGELFF.